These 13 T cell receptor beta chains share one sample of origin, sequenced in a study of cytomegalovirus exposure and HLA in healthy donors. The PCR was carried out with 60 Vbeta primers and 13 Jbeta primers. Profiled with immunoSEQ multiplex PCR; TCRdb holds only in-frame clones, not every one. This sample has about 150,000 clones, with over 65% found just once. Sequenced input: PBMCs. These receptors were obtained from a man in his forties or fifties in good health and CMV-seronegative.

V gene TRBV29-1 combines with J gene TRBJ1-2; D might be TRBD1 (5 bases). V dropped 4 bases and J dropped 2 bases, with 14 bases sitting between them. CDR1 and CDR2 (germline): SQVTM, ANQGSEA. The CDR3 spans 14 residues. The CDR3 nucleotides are TGCAGCGTTGCCCGCGGGGGTGTAAACTATGGCTACACCTTC. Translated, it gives CSVARGGVNYGYTF.

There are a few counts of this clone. CDR3 nucleotide sequence: TGTGCCAGCAGCCAAGGGGTCCCCTACGAGCAGTACTTC. Protein: CASSQGVPYEQYF. The chain has TRBV5-6 and TRBJ2-7, with a tentative D call TRBD1 (5 bases). Germline CDR1 SGHDT, CDR2 YYEEEE. The V end lost 4 bases, the J end lost 2 bases, and 10 bases lay between the germline ends. This CDR3 spans 13 amino acids.

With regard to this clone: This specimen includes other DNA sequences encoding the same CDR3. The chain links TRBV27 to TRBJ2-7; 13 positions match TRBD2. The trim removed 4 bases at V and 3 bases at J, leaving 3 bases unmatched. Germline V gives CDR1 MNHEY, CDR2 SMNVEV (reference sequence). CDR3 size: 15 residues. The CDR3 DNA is TGTGCCAGCAGTTCCCGACTAGCGGGAGGCTACGAGCAGTACTTC. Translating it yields CASSSRLAGGYEQYF.

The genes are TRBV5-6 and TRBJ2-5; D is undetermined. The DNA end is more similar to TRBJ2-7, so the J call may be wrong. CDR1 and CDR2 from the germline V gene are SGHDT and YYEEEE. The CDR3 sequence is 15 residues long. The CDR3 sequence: CASSLYARPTYEQYF. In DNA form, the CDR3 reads TGTGCCAGCAGCTTGTATGCCAGGCCCACCTACGAGCAGTACTTC.

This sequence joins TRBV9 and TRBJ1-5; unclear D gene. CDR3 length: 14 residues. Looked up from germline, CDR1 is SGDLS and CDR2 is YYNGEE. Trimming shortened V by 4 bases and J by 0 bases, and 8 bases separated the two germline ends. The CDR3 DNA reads TGTGCCAGCAGCCCAGGCCCTAGCAATCAGCCCCAGCATTTT. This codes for CASSPGPSNQPQHF. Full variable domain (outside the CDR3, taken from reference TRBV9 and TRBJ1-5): DSGVTQTPKHLITATGQRVTLRCSPRSGDLSVYWYQQSLDQGLQFLIQYYNGEERAKGNILERFSAQQFPDLHSELNLSSLELGDSALYFCASSPGPSNQPQHFGDGTRLSIL.

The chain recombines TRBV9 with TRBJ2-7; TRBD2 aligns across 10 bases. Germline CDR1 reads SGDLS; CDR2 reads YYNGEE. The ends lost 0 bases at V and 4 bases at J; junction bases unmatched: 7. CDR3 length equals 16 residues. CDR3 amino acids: CASSVAPSGGEYEQYF. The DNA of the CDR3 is TGTGCCAGCAGCGTAGCTCCTAGCGGGGGTGAATACGAGCAGTACTTC.

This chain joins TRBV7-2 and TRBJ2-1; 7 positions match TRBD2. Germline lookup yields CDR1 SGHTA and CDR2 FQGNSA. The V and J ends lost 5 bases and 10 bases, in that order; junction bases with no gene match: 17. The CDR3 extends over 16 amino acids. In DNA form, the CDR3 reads TGTGCCAGCAGCCTAGGATGGGGAGCGGGGCGTGCAGAGCAGTTCTTC. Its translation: CASSLGWGAGRAEQFF.

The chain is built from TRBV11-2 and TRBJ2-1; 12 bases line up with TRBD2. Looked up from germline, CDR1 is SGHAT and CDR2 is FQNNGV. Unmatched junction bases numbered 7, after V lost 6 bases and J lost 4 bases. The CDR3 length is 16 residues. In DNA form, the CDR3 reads TGTGCCAGCAGTTCCCTAGCGGGGGGGGTATACAATGAGCAGTTCTTC. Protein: CASSSLAGGVYNEQFF.

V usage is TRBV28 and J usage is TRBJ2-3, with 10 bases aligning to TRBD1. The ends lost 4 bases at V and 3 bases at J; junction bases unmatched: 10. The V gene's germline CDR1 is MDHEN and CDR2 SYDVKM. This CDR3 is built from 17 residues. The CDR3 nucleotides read TGTGCCAGCAGTTCTCCGGGGGACAGGGGCAGGACAGATACGCAGTATTTT. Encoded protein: CASSSPGDRGRTDTQYF.

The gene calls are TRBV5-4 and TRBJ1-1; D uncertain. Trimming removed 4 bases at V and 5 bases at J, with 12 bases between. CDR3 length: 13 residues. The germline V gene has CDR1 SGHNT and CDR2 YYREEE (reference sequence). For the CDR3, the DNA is TGTGCCAGCAGCGACCTTAGGAGGACTGAAGCTTTCTTT. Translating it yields CASSDLRRTEAFF. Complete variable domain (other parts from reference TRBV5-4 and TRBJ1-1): ETGVTQSPTHLIKTRGQQVTLRCSSQSGHNTVSWYQQALGQGPQFIFQYYREEENGRGNFPPRFSGLQFPNYSSELNVNALELDDSALYLCASSDLRRTEAFFGQGTRLTVV.

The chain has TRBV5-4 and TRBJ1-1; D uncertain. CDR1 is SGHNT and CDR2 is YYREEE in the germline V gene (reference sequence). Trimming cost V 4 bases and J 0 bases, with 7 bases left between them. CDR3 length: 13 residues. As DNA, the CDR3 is TGTGCCAGCAGCCCGGTTCTGAACACTGAAGCTTTCTTT. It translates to CASSPVLNTEAFF.

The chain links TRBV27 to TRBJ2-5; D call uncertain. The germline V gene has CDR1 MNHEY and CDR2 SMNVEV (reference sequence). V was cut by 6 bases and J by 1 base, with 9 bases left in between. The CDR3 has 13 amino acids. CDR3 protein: CASRNSLQETQYF. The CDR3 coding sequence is TGTGCCAGCAGAAATAGCCTCCAAGAGACCCAGTACTTC.

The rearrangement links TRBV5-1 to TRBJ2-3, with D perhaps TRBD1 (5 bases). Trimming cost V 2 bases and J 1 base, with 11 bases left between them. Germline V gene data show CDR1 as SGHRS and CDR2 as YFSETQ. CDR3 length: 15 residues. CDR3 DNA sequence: TGCGCCAGCAGCTTTACAGGAATTGGCACAGATACGCAGTATTTT. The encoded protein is CASSFTGIGTDTQYF.